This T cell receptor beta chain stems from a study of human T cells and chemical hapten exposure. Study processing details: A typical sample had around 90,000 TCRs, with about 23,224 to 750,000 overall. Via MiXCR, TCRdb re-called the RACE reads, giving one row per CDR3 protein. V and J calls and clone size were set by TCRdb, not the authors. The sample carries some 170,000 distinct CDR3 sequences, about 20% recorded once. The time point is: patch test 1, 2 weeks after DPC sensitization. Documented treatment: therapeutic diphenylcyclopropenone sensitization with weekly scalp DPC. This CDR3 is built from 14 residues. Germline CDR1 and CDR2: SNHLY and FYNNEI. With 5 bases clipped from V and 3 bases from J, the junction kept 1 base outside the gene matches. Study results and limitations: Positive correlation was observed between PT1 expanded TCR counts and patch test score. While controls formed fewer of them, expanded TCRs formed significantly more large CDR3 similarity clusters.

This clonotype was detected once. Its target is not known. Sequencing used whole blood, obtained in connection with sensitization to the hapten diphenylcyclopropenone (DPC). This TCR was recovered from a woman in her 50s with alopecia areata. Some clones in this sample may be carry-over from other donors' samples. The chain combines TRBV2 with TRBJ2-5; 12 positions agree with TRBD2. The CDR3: CASSRLAGEETQYF. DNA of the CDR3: TGTGCCAGCAGTAGACTAGCGGGGGAAGAGACCCAGTACTTC.